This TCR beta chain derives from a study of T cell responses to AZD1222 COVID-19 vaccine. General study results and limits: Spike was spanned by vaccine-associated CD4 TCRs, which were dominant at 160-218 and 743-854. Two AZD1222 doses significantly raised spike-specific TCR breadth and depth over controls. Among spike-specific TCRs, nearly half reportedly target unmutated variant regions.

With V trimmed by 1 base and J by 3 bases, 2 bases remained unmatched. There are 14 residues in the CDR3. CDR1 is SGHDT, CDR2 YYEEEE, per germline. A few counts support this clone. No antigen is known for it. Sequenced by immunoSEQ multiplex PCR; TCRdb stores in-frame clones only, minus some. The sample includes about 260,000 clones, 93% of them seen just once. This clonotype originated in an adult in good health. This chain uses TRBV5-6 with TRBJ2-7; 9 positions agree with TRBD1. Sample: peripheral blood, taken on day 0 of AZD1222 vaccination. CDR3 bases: TGTGCCAGCAGCTTGTGGGACAGGGACTACGAGCAGTACTTC. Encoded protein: CASSLWDRDYEQYF.